The 23 T cell receptor beta chains below were found in one sample sequenced in a study of neurological immune-mediated disorders. Time point defined: longitudinal time-point 2. TCRdb reprocessed the 5' RACE reads with MiXCR, giving one entry per CDR3 protein. The sample includes some 100,000 distinct CDR3 sequences, less than 15% of them seen just once. The sequencing sample was made of PBMCs. These receptors came from a female donor with HTLV-1-associated myelopathy (HAM/TSP).

This clonotype was counted ten times or more. V gene TRBV5-6 combines with J gene TRBJ1-2; D ambiguous. V was pared by 0 bases and J by 4 bases, with 13 bases between. Germline assignment: CDR1 SGHDT and CDR2 YYEEEE. The CDR3 contains 15 residues. The CDR3 reads CASSLGRAGSYGYTF. CDR3 DNA: TGTGCCAGCAGCTTGGGGCGCGCGGGGTCCTATGGCTACACCTTC. Full variable domain (missing parts from reference TRBV5-6 and TRBJ1-2): DAGVTQSPTHLIKTRGQQVTLRCSPKSGHDTVSWYQQALGQGPQFIFQYYEEEERQRGNFPDRFSGHQFPNYSSELNVNALLLGDSALYLCASSLGRAGSYGYTFGSGTRLTVV.

Ten or more counts support this clonotype. The DNA of the CDR3 is TGCGCCAGCAGCCAAGATCACAGGGGGCTGACAGATACGCAGTATTTT. Translation gives CASSQDHRGLTDTQYF. The chain recombines TRBV4-1 with TRBJ2-3, with 9 bases lining up with TRBD1. Trimming took 0 bases from V and 3 from J; bases not matched to a gene: 4. CDR3 size: 16 residues. In germline, CDR1 is MGHRA, CDR2 YSYEKL.

This clonotype was detected only once. A junction boundary mismatches the germline segment, possibly from a read error. V is TRBV11-2 and J is TRBJ2-2; 8 bases agree with TRBD1. The CDR3 is 15 residues long. CDR1 and CDR2 (germline): SGHAT, FQNNGV. The CDR3 here is CTSRSGQVNTGEPFF. Written as DNA, the CDR3 is TGTACCAGCAGGTCGGGACAGGTCAACACCGGGGAGCCGTTTTTT. Using reference TRBV11-2 and TRBJ2-2 for the parts outside the CDR3, the full variable domain is EAGVAQSPRYKIIEKRQSVAFWCNPISGHATLYWYQQILGQGPKLLIQFQNNGVVDDSQLPKDRFSAERLKGVDSTLKIQPAKLEDSAVYLCTSRSGQVNTGEPFFGEGSRLTVL.

This clonotype was detected a few times. The chain has TRBV5-1 and TRBJ2-4, with 8 positions matching TRBD1. CDR1 and CDR2 from the germline V gene are SGHRS and YFSETQ. Germline trimming cut 4 bases from V and 6 bases from J; bases unmatched to any gene: 6. The CDR3 is 14 residues long. CDR3 sequence reads: CASSAGQDRNIQYF. CDR3 coding DNA: TGCGCCAGCAGCGCGGGACAGGACAGAAACATTCAGTACTTC.

Ten or more counts support this clonotype. The chain joins TRBV11-2 to TRBJ2-2, with D possibly being TRBD1 (5 bases). The V and J ends lost 3 bases and 6 bases respectively, with 8 bases between them. CDR1 is SGHAT and CDR2 is FQNNGV in the germline V gene. The length of the CDR3 is 13 residues. The CDR3 bases are TGTGCCAGCAGCTTTAAAGGGGCCGGGGAGCTGTTTTTT. This codes for CASSFKGAGELFF.

The chain employs TRBV4-1 and TRBJ2-5; no definite D call. V shed 4 bases and J shed 3 bases, with 9 bases lying between them. The CDR3 extends over 13 amino acids. Germline-derived CDR1 and CDR2 are MGHRA and YSYEKL. CDR3 sequence: CASSPRTEETQYF. The CDR3 DNA reads TGCGCCAGCAGCCCAAGGACGGAAGAGACCCAGTACTTC.

This clonotype was found many times. This rearrangement joins TRBV12-3 or TRBV12-4 to TRBJ2-5, with D maybe TRBD2 (5 bases). CDR3 size: 13 residues. The germline V and J ends were trimmed by 5 bases and 7 bases, with 14 bases remaining between them. In DNA form, the CDR3 reads TGTGCCAGCAGTCAAGGGCGTGAGGGGACCCAGTACTTC. It yields the protein CASSQGREGTQYF.

At least ten counts were recorded for this clonotype. The chain employs TRBV5-1 and TRBJ2-1, with D possibly matching TRBD2 (5 bases). This CDR3 contains 14 residues. Germline V gives CDR1 SGHRS, CDR2 YFSETQ. The ends were cut back, 6 bases at V and 3 bases at J, with 13 bases in the middle. The CDR3 DNA sequence: TGCGCCAGCACCCAGAGCGGCTTCTACAATGAGCAGTTCTTC. As protein: CASTQSGFYNEQFF.

Turning to this clonotype: This may be a read error: a much more frequent sequence differs by one nucleotide. This chain uses TRBV4-1 with TRBJ2-3; D not certain. The CDR3 is 14 amino acids. Per the germline V gene, CDR1 is MGHRA and CDR2 is YSYEKL. The chain's CDR3 is CAISPSRSTDTQYF. In nucleotides, the CDR3 is TGCGCCATCAGCCCCTCACGGAGCACAGATACGCAGTATTTT.

This clonotype was seen many times. This rearrangement joins TRBV5-1 to TRBJ2-3, with 9 bases fitting TRBD2. Trimming at V came to 2 bases and at J to 2 bases, leaving 9 bases not matched to a gene. CDR3 length equals 17 residues. Germline V lookup: CDR1 SGHRS, CDR2 YFSETQ. The DNA for the CDR3 is TGCGCCAGCAGCTTCTGGGCTAGCGGGACAGACACAGATACGCAGTATTTT. Amino acid sequence: CASSFWASGTDTDTQYF.

This clonotype was observed many times. The chain couples TRBV6-1 to TRBJ2-3, with TRBD1 matching 11 bases. Germline loops: CDR1 MNHNS, CDR2 SASEGT. The CDR3 is 18 amino acids. V lost 4 bases to trimming and J lost 4 bases; unmatched junction nucleotides: 13. The CDR3 region has the DNA TGTGCCAGCAGTGCCCACCGGGACAGGGGGGGATTGGCAGATACGCAGTATTTT. Translation: CASSAHRDRGGLADTQYF.

The V and J genes are TRBV5-4 and TRBJ2-3; D remains unclear. Trimming removed 0 bases from V and 6 bases from J, with 11 bases in between. CDR1 and CDR2 (germline): SGHNT, YYREEE (reference sequence). The length of the CDR3 is 14 residues. This chain's CDR3 is CASSLVWEGDTQYF. The CDR3 DNA sequence: TGTGCCAGCAGCTTGGTTTGGGAAGGCGATACGCAGTATTTT.

This clonotype was seen at least ten times. This sequence joins TRBV5-1 and TRBJ2-6; D uncertain. Germline lookup yields CDR1 SGHRS and CDR2 YFSETQ. This CDR3 is 14 amino acids long. V lost 1 base, J lost 6 bases, and 8 bases lay in between. The CDR3 sequence: CASSLRTEANVLTF. The CDR3 nucleotides read TGCGCCAGCAGCTTGCGTACAGAGGCCAACGTCCTGACTTTC.

This clonotype was detected many times. The chain combines TRBV20-1 with TRBJ2-5, with TRBD2 identical over 12 bases. CDR1 is DFQATT, CDR2 SNEGSKA, per germline (reference sequence). CDR3 length: 13 amino acids. V shed 5 bases and J 6 bases; nucleotides not matched to a gene: 4. The CDR3 coding sequence is TGCAGTGCTTGGACTAGCGGGAAAAAGACCCAGTACTTC. Protein product: CSAWTSGKKTQYF.

This clonotype was picked up many times. This rearrangement joins TRBV28 to TRBJ1-2, with 11 bases that match TRBD1. V was clipped by 6 bases and J by 1 base; unmatched bases: 10. The CDR3 spans 17 residues. The V gene's germline CDR1 is MDHEN and CDR2 SYDVKM. This CDR3 reads CASSPSGTGGFNYGYTF. The CDR3 DNA is TGTGCCAGCAGCCCCTCGGGGACAGGGGGTTTTAACTATGGCTACACCTTC.

This clonotype was detected only a few times. The chain uses TRBV5-6 and TRBJ2-7, with D perhaps given as TRBD1 or TRBD2 (6 bases each). V was cut by 0 bases and J by 4 bases, with 11 bases left in between. CDR3 length: 14 amino acids. Germline loops: CDR1 SGHDT, CDR2 YYEEEE. The CDR3 sequence: CASSLVGGYYEQYF. Written as DNA, the CDR3 is TGTGCCAGCAGCTTGGTCGGGGGCTATTACGAGCAGTACTTC.

CDR3 residues: CASARSSSNSPLHF. The CDR3 DNA reads TGTGCCAGTGCCCGCAGTTCGTCGAATTCACCCCTCCACTTT. The chain couples TRBV6-6 to TRBJ1-6, with D unresolved. The ends were cut back, 9 bases at V and 7 bases at J, with 16 bases in the middle. The CDR3 length is 14 residues. In germline, CDR1 is MNHNY, CDR2 SVGAGI (reference sequence).

The chain joins TRBV7-2 to TRBJ2-7; D gene unclear. The CDR3 is made up of 14 amino acids. Trimming left V 1 base short and J 0 bases short, with 7 bases between. CDR1 SGHTA and CDR2 FQGNSA come from the germline V gene. CDR3 sequence reads: CASSLVEVSYEQYF. The CDR3 bases are TGTGCCAGCAGCTTAGTTGAAGTCTCCTACGAGCAGTACTTC.

In its sample, this clonotype was seen many times. The chain links TRBV4-1 to TRBJ2-6, with 7 positions matching TRBD1. Looked up from germline, CDR1 is MGHRA and CDR2 is YSYEKL. J gave up 1 base and V 4 bases, and 13 bases lay outside the gene matches. This CDR3 is 19 amino acids long. In DNA, the CDR3 is TGCGCCAGCAGCCCCCACGGGACAGTCAGAGCTTCTGGGGCCAACGTCCTGACTTTC. It codes for CASSPHGTVRASGANVLTF.

This clonotype was seen only a few times. This chain links TRBV5-5 with TRBJ2-3, with a tentative D call TRBD2 (6 bases). Trimming pared 0 bases from V and 2 bases from J, leaving 13 bases between. The germline V gene has CDR1 SGHKS and CDR2 YYEKEE (reference sequence). The CDR3 is made up of 16 amino acids. CDR3 protein: CASSLGAGLFTDTQYF. In nucleotides, the CDR3 is TGTGCCAGCAGCTTGGGGGCGGGGCTATTCACAGATACGCAGTATTTT.

This clonotype showed up many times. The rearrangement uses TRBV20-1 and TRBJ2-4; 7 nucleotides agree with TRBD2. The CDR3 extends over 14 amino acids. Trimming at V came to 4 bases and at J to 1 base, leaving 4 bases not matched to a gene. CDR1 is DFQATT, CDR2 SNEGSKA, per germline (reference sequence). Here the CDR3 reads CSATTGGAKNIQYF. The CDR3 nucleotides read TGCAGTGCTACAACCGGGGGGGCCAAAAACATTCAGTACTTC.

This clonotype was detected ten times or more. This chain connects TRBV12-3 or TRBV12-4 to TRBJ1-5, with unresolved D. The CDR3 spans 12 residues. V was shortened by 3 bases and J by 3 bases, with 3 bases between the two germline ends. The CDR3 loop reads CASSLVNQPQHF. The CDR3 coding sequence is TGTGCCAGCAGTTTGGTCAATCAGCCCCAGCATTTT.

The genes are TRBV28 and TRBJ1-1; D ambiguous. From germline, CDR1 is MDHEN and CDR2 SYDVKM. The CDR3 sequence is 11 residues long. The ends were cut back, 7 bases at V and 5 bases at J, with 8 bases in the middle. The CDR3 coding sequence is TGTGCCAGCACCTCGGGGACTGAAGCTTTCTTT. Protein product: CASTSGTEAFF.